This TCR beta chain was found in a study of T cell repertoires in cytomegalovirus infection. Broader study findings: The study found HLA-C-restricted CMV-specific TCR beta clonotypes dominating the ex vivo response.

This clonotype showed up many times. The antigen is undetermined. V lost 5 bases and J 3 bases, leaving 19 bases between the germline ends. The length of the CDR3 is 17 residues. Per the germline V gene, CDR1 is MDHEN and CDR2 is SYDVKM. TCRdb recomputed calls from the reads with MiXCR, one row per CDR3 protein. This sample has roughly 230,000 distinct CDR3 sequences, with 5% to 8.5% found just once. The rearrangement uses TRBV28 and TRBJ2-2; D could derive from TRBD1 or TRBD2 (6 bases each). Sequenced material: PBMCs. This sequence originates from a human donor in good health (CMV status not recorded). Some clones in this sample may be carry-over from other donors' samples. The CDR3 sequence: CASSPLPGGAYTGELFF. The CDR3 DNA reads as TGTGCCAGCAGTCCCCTCCCCGGGGGCGCTTACACCGGGGAGCTGTTTTTT.